The rows below give T cell receptor beta chains drawn from one sample of a study of regulatory T cells in long-lasting Graves disease. Using its own MiXCR run on the multiplex PCR reads, TCRdb lists one record per CDR3 protein. The data hold 650,000 to 700,000 distinct CDR3 sequences, with around 32% observed a single time. Sequencing was performed on peripheral blood mononuclear cells (PBMCs), taken when the disease was refractory, from a patient treated with antithyroid drugs. The receptors were gathered from a female donor with Graves disease. The CDR3 runs from the conserved cysteine through the conserved F or W. The D gene is left open where the match is weak. Size is omitted from some rows. Given values are once, few, many or a class for expanded clones.

v_gene	abundance	j_gene	d_gene	CDR3aa	CDR3nt
TRBV11-2	many	TRBJ2-7	-	CASSIREVEQYF	TGTGCCAGCAGCATCAGGGAGGTCGAGCAGTACTTC
TRBV6-1	few	TRBJ2-2	-	CATLANTGELFF	TGTGCCACACTAGCGAACACCGGGGAGCTGTTTTTT
TRBV6-2/TRBV6-3	-	TRBJ1-1	-	CASRRPGTFNTEAFF	TGTGCCAGCAGACGTCCCGGGACATTTAACACTGAAGCTTTCTTT
TRBV2	many	TRBJ1-1	TRBD1	CASMGQGGMNTEAFF	TGTGCCAGCATGGGACAGGGGGGAATGAACACTGAAGCTTTCTTT
TRBV12-3/TRBV12-4	many	TRBJ1-6	-	CASSTITGWNSPLHF	TGTGCCAGCAGCACGATCACGGGGTGGAATTCACCCCTCCACTTT
TRBV19	-	TRBJ1-1	-	CASGVSLKTEAFF	TGTGCCAGTGGTGTATCTCTGAAAACTGAAGCTTTCTTT
TRBV11-2	few	TRBJ2-5	-	CASRWDLQETQYF	TGTGCCAGCAGGTGGGACCTCCAAGAGACCCAGTACTTC
TRBV28	few	TRBJ1-2	-	CASSPWLGPRVVYGYTF	TGTGCCAGCAGTCCCTGGCTAGGTCCCCGGGTGGTCTATGGCTACACCTTC
TRBV20-1	-	TRBJ1-4	-	CSARDSRVGTNEKLFF	TGCAGTGCTAGAGATAGCAGGGTGGGCACTAATGAAAAACTGTTTTTT
TRBV10-3	few	TRBJ2-7	TRBD2	CAISEGPSGNNEQYF	TGTGCCATCAGTGAGGGGCCTAGCGGGAACAACGAGCAGTACTTC
TRBV29-1	few	TRBJ2-7	TRBD2	CSVPGGTDSYEQYF	TGCAGCGTCCCGGGGGGGACGGACTCCTACGAGCAGTACTTC
TRBV12-3/TRBV12-4	few	TRBJ1-1	-	CASTLEQRPAEAFF	TGTGCCAGCACCTTAGAGCAAAGGCCCGCAGAAGCTTTCTTT
TRBV7-9	few	TRBJ1-2	TRBD1	CASSLGLGHLGTEYGYTF	TGTGCCAGCAGCTTAGGTCTCGGCCACCTGGGGACAGAATACGGCTACACCTTC
TRBV5-1	few	TRBJ1-6	-	CASSLALLKNSPLHF	TGCGCCAGCAGCTTGGCTCTTTTGAAGAATTCACCCCTCCACTTT
TRBV20-1	-	TRBJ1-5	-	CSAREPTGYSNQPQHF	TGCAGTGCTAGAGAGCCTACAGGGTATAGCAATCAGCCCCAGCATTTT
TRBV7-2	-	TRBJ2-1	-	CASSSLGSYNEQFF	TGTGCCAGCAGCTCACTAGGGTCCTACAATGAGCAGTTCTTC
TRBV5-4	few	TRBJ1-6	TRBD1	CASSSRQGMDSPLHF	TGTGCCAGCAGCTCCCGACAGGGAATGGATTCACCCCTCCACTTT
TRBV6-1	many	TRBJ2-7	TRBD1	CASSGDRGLYEQYF	TGTGCCAGCAGCGGAGACAGGGGGCTCTACGAGCAGTACTTC
TRBV12-3/TRBV12-4	few	TRBJ2-2	-	CASTPRRGGGELFF	TGTGCCAGCACCCCTCGGAGGGGGGGAGGGGAGCTGTTTTTT
TRBV7-2	-	TRBJ1-2	-	CASLIGGGDYGYTF	TGTGCCAGCCTAATCGGAGGGGGGGACTATGGCTACACCTTC
TRBV9	-	TRBJ2-1	-	CASSVFGSGGYNEQFF	TGTGCCAGCAGCGTGTTCGGGAGCGGAGGGTACAATGAGCAGTTCTTC
TRBV12-3/TRBV12-4	many	TRBJ1-5	TRBD1	CASRQQGALNQPQHF	TGTGCCAGCAGACAACAGGGGGCTTTAAATCAGCCCCAGCATTTT
TRBV20-1	-	TRBJ2-3	-	CSARIGAGYADTQYF	TGCAGTGCTAGAATTGGGGCGGGATATGCAGATACGCAGTATTTT
TRBV5-1	once	TRBJ2-7	TRBD1	CASSLAVTGPYEQYF	TGCGCCAGCAGCTTGGCCGTGACAGGGCCCTACGAGCAGTACTTC
TRBV12-3/TRBV12-4	-	TRBJ1-4	-	CASKITNEKLFF	TGTGCCAGCAAAATAACTAATGAAAAACTGTTTTTT